A selection of T cell receptor beta chains follows, all from one sample in a study of cytomegalovirus exposure and HLA in healthy donors. The assay was immunoSEQ multiplex PCR, and TCRdb's table has in-frame clones only and misses some. The data contain 200,000 or so clones, 82% of them singletons. Sequences were obtained from PBMCs. The receptor set was obtained from a boy aged 2 to 10 in good health and CMV-seronegative. The CDR3 runs from the conserved cysteine through the conserved F or W. The D gene is left open where the match is weak. Clone size is given for some rows only: seen once, a few or many times, or a class if the clone is expanded.

>TRBD1|TRBV7-3|TRBJ1-5|once
TGTGCCAGCAGCTTGGGGGGGGGACAGGCTGATAGAAGCAATCAGCCCCAGCATTTT
CASSLGGGQADRSNQPQHF
>.|TRBV7-9|TRBJ1-2|.
TGTGCCAGCAGCGAACTGACAGGCCCTCCTAACTATGGCTACACCTTC
CASSELTGPPNYGYTF
>TRBD1|TRBV5-1|TRBJ1-2|.
TGCGCCAGCAGCTTGGTAGGGACAGGGCCTTACTATGGCTACACCTTC
CASSLVGTGPYYGYTF
>TRBD1|TRBV5-1|TRBJ2-5|.
TGCGCCAGCAGCTTGGGAGACAGGGAAGAGACCCAGTACTTC
CASSLGDREETQYF
>TRBD1|TRBV9|TRBJ1-4|.
TGTGCCAGCAGCCCGGGGGACAGGGGGCACGAAAAACTGTTTTTT
CASSPGDRGHEKLFF
>.|TRBV6-5|TRBJ1-1|.
TGTGCCAGCAGTTTCGGAGCCGGGACTGAAGCTTTCTTT
CASSFGAGTEAFF
>TRBD2|TRBV7-9|TRBJ2-3|.
TGTGCCAGCAGCTTTAGCGGGGGGACAGATACGCAGTATTTT
CASSFSGGTDTQYF
>TRBD1|TRBV7-2|TRBJ2-1|.
TGTGCCAGCAGCGCAGGGGGGACAGGGTTGTACAATGAGCAGTTCTTC
CASSAGGTGLYNEQFF
>.|TRBV19|TRBJ1-5|.
TGTGCCAGTAGTCCCCAGGGTGTTGGTAATCAGCCCCAGCATTTT
CASSPQGVGNQPQHF
>.|TRBV28|TRBJ1-5|.
TGTGCCACTTCGGGGGGCCCATATCAGCCCCAGCATTTT
CATSGGPYQPQHF
>.|TRBV2|TRBJ1-1|.
TGTGCCAGCAAGACAAAAAGGATTATGAACACTGAAGCTTTCTTT
CASKTKRIMNTEAFF
>TRBD1|TRBV5-1|TRBJ2-4|.
TGCGCCAGCAGCCCCGGACAGGTCCGGGGCATTCAGTACTTC
CASSPGQVRGIQYF
>TRBD1|TRBV27|TRBJ1-5|.
TGTGCCAGCAGTCCTGACAGGGTAAATCAGCCCCAGCATTTT
CASSPDRVNQPQHF
>TRBD2|TRBV13|TRBJ2-1|.
TGTGCCAGCCCCTCCAATAGGACTAGCGGGGGGTGTGAGCAGTTCTTC
CASPSNRTSGGCEQFF
>TRBD1|TRBV9|TRBJ1-6|.
TGTGCCAGCAGCCTCAGGGGGCTGGGGGAAGACTCACCCCTCCACTTT
CASSLRGLGEDSPLHF
>TRBD1|TRBV27|TRBJ1-4|.
TGTGCCAGCAGTCTCACAGGGGGGGGTCTGAGGATTTTT
CASSLTGGGLRIF
>.|TRBV4-1|TRBJ1-1|.
TGCGCCAGCAGCCACAGGGGCCGGGGCACTGAAGCTTTCTTT
CASSHRGRGTEAFF
>.|TRBV2|TRBJ2-7|.
TGTGCCACCAGACAGAGCTCCTACGAGCAGTACTTC
CATRQSSYEQYF
>.|TRBV14|TRBJ1-1|few
TGTGCCAGCAGCCAAGATATCAGGGATACTGAAGCTTTCTTT
CASSQDIRDTEAFF
>TRBD1|TRBV4-3|TRBJ1-3|.
TGCGCCAGCAGCCAAGACCCGGGACAGTCCTCCTTTTCTGGAAACACCATATATTTT
CASSQDPGQSSFSGNTIYF
>.|TRBV7-3|TRBJ2-3|.
TGTGCCAGCAGCCTTCTAGCCGCAGATACGCAGTATTTT
CASSLLAADTQYF
>.|TRBV7-3|TRBJ2-7|.
TGTGCCAGCAGCTTAACTGGAGGGTACGAGCAGTACTTC
CASSLTGGYEQYF
>.|TRBV4-1|TRBJ1-1|once
TGCGCCAGCAGCCACCCCGGGCCGGGGTCTGAAGCTTTCTTT
CASSHPGPGSEAFF
>.|TRBV11-2|TRBJ2-7|once
TGTGCCAGCAGACGGAGAAAGGACAGCTCCTACGAGCAGTACTTC
CASRRRKDSSYEQYF
>TRBD1|TRBV5-4|TRBJ1-4|.
TGTGCCAGCAGCACCGGGACAGTAGCGTATGAAAAACTGTTTTTT
CASSTGTVAYEKLFF
>TRBD1|TRBV29-1|TRBJ2-3|.
TGCAGCGTTGAAGATCCCCATCAGGGGGTTATGGCTGATACGCAGTATTTT
CSVEDPHQGVMADTQYF
>.|TRBV2|TRBJ1-3|.
TGTGCCAGCACCCCACAGGAACACCTGATCTCTGGAAACACCATATATTTT
CASTPQEHLISGNTIYF
>TRBD2|TRBV4-2|TRBJ2-3|once
TGTGCCAGCAGCCTGGGACTAGTTAACACAGATACGCAGTATTTT
CASSLGLVNTDTQYF
>TRBD2|TRBV27|TRBJ2-3|.
TGTGCCAGCAGTTGGCTAGCGGGGCTCGCAGATACGCAGTATTTT
CASSWLAGLADTQYF
>.|TRBV7-2|TRBJ1-1|.
TGTGCCAGCAGCTCCCGAGACGCACGGGACACTGAAGCTTTCTTT
CASSSRDARDTEAFF
>.|TRBV21-1|TRBJ1-5|.
TGTGCCAGCAGCAAAGGGGAGATCAGGAATCAGCCCCAGCATTTT
CASSKGEIRNQPQHF
>TRBD2|TRBV11-2|TRBJ2-4|.
TGTGCCAGCAGCTCCCCCTCCGGGCTAGCGGGGGAGGTCAAAAACATTCAGTACTTC
CASSSPSGLAGEVKNIQYF
>TRBD1|TRBV4-1|TRBJ2-4|.
TGCGCCAGCAGCCGAGAATCCGGGACAGGGTACCCCGTAGCCAAAAACATTCAGTACTTC
CASSRESGTGYPVAKNIQYF
>.|TRBV21-1|TRBJ1-5|.
TGTGCCAGCAGCAAATCCCGCGGAATATGCCAGCCCCAGCATTTT
CASSKSRGICQPQHF
>TRBD1|TRBV6-5|TRBJ1-5|.
TGTGCCAGCAGGGACAGGGGGTATAGCAATCAGCCCCAGCATTTT
CASRDRGYSNQPQHF
>.|TRBV6-5|TRBJ1-1|.
TGTGCCAGCAGTTACTCAGGGGGAAACACTGAAGCTTTCTTT
CASSYSGGNTEAFF
>.|TRBV4-3|TRBJ1-5|.
TGCGCCAGCAGCCAAGACTCTGGGCGGCCCCAGCATTTT
CASSQDSGRPQHF
>TRBD1|TRBV9|TRBJ2-3|.
TGTGCCAGCAACAGGGGGCCCAGCACAGATACGCAGTATTTT
CASNRGPSTDTQYF